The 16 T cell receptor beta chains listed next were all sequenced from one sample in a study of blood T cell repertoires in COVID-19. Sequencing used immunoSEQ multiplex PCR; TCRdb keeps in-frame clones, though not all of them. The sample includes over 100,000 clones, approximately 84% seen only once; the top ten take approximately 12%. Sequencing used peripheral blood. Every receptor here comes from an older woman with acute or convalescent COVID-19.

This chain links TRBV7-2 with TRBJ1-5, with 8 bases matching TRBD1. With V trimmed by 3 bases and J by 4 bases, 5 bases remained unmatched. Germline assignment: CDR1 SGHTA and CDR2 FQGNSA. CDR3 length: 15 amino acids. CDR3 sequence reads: CASSFGQGQNQPQHF. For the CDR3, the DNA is TGTGCCAGCAGCTTCGGACAGGGTCAAAATCAGCCCCAGCATTTT.

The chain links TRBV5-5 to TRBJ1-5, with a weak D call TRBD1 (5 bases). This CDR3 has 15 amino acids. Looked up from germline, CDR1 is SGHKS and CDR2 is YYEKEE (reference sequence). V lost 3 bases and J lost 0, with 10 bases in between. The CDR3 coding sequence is TGTGCCAGCAGCTCCTCGGGACTTAGCAATCAGCCCCAGCATTTT. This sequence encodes CASSSSGLSNQPQHF.

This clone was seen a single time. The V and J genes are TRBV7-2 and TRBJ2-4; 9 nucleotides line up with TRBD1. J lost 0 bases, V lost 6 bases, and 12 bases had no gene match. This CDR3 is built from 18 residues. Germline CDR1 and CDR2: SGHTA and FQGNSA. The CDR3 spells CASRSGQGGGLAKNIQYF. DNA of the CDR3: TGTGCCAGCAGATCGGGACAGGGAGGGGGGCTAGCCAAAAACATTCAGTACTTC.

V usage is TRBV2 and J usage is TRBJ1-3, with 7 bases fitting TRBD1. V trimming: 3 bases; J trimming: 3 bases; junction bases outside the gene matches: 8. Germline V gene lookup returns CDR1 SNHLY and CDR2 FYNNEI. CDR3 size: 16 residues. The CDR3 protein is CASSEGQPSGGNTIYF. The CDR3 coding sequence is TGTGCCAGCAGTGAGGGACAGCCGAGTGGTGGAAACACCATATATTTT.

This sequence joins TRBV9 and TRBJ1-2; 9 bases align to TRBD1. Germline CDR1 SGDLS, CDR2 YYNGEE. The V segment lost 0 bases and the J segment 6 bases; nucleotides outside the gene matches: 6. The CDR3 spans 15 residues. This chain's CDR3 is CASSVVPTGGDGYTF. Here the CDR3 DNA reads TGTGCCAGCAGCGTAGTTCCGACAGGGGGAGATGGCTACACCTTC.

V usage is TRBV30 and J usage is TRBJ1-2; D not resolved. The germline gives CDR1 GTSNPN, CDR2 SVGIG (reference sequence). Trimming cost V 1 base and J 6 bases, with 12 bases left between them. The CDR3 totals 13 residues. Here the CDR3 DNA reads TGTGCCTGGAGTGCCTTGGTGGGAGATGGCTACACCTTC. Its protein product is CAWSALVGDGYTF.

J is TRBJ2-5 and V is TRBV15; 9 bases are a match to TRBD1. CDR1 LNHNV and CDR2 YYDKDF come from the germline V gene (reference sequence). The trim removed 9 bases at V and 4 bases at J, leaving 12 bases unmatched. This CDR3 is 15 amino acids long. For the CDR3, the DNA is TGTGCCACAGGAGAACCGGGACAGGGCGGAGAGACCCAGTACTTC. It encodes CATGEPGQGGETQYF.

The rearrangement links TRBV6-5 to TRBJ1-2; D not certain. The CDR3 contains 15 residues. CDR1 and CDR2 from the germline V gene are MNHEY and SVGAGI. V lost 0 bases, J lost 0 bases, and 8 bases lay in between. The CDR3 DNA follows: TGTGCCAGCAGTTACTCGAGTCCCGCTAACTATGGCTACACCTTC. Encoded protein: CASSYSSPANYGYTF.

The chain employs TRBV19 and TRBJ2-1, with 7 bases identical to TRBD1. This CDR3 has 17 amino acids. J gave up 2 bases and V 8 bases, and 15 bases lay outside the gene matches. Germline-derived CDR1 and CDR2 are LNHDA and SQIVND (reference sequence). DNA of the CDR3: TGTGCCAGTGAACCACTATACAGGGGCGATACCTACAATGAGCAGTTCTTC. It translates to CASEPLYRGDTYNEQFF.

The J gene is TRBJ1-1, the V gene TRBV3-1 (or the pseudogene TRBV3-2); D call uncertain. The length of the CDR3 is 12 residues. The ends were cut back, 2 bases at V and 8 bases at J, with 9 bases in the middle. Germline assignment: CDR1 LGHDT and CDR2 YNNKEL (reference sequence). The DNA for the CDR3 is TGTGCCAGCAGCCAAACTAGTGTCGAAGCTTTCTTT. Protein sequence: CASSQTSVEAFF.

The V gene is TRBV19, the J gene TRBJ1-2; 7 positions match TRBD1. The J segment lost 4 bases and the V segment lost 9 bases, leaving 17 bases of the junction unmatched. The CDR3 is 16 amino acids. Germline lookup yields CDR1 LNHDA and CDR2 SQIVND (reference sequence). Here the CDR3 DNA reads TGTGCCAGCGACCCGGGACAGACCCTTCCTTTCTATGGCTACACCTTC. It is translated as CASDPGQTLPFYGYTF.

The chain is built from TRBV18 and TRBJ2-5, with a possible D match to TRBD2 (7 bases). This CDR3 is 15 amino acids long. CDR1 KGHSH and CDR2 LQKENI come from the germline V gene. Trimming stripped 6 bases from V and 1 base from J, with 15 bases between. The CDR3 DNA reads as TGTGCCAGCTCCCCTTTGGGGGGGCGCCAAGAGACCCAGTACTTC. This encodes CASSPLGGRQETQYF.

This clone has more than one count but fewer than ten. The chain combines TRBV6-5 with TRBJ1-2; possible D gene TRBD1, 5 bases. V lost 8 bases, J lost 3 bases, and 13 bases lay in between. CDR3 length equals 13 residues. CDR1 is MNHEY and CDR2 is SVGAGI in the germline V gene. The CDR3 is CASPSKTDYGYTF. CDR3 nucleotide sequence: TGTGCCAGCCCCTCTAAGACAGACTATGGCTACACCTTC.

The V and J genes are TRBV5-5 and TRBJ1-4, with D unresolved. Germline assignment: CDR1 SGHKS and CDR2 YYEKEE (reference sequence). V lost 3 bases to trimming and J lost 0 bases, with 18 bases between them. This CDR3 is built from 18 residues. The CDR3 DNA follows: TGTGCCAGCAGCTCCAGGTTTAATTACGAAACAACTAATGAAAAACTGTTTTTT. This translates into CASSSRFNYETTNEKLFF.

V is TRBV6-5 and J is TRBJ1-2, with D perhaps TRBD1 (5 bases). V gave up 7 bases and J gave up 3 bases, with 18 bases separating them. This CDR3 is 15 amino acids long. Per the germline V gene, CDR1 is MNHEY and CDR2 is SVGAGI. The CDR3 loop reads CASKAAEVGDYGYTF. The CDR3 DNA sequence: TGTGCCAGCAAAGCCGCCGAGGTAGGGGACTATGGCTACACCTTC.

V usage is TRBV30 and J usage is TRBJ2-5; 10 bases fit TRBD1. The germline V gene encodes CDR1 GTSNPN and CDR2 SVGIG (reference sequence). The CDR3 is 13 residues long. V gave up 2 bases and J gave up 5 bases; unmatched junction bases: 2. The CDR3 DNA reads TGTGCCTGGAGTAGGGGACAGGGGGAGACCCAGTACTTC. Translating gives CAWSRGQGETQYF.